This TCR beta chain was sequenced in a study of long-term antiretroviral therapy in people with HIV. Study-wide findings and caveats: Adherence to ART, viral resistance and therapy changes lacked any data. Spans of CDR3 length were tighter for HIV repertoires than for controls.

To note about this clone: Its target is unknown.

The CDR3 runs 14 residues. Germline V lookup: CDR1 SGHNT, CDR2 YYREEE (reference sequence). The V and J ends lost 4 bases and 2 bases respectively, with 12 bases between them. immunoSEQ v3.0 was run at survey level. The protocol was immunoSEQ multiplex PCR, while the TCRdb copy is restricted to in-frame clones and leaves out a portion. The data show tens of thousands of clones, 75% to 90% seen once. The sequence derives from a man younger than 35 with HIV. The chain combines TRBV5-4 with TRBJ2-5, with D tentatively TRBD1 or TRBD2 (5 bases each). Sequencing used unsorted PBMCs, obtained 2.2 years after starting antiretroviral therapy. The DNA of the CDR3 is TGTGCCAGCAGCCCCGGGACGACACAAGAGACCCAGTACTTC. Its protein is CASSPGTTQETQYF. The complete variable domain, with remaining parts taken from reference TRBV5-4 and TRBJ2-5, reads ETGVTQSPTHLIKTRGQQVTLRCSSQSGHNTVSWYQQALGQGPQFIFQYYREEENGRGNFPPRFSGLQFPNYSSELNVNALELDDSALYLCASSPGTTQETQYFGPGTRLLVL.